What follows describes a single TCR beta chain. Its cognate antigen is unknown. Germline CDR1 SGHRS, CDR2 YFSETQ. The CDR3 spans 16 residues. J gave up 5 bases and V 1 base, and 3 bases lay outside the gene matches. It was with unique molecular identifiers that the TCRbeta library was prepared. MiXCR was run by TCRdb on the PCR reads, yielding one entry per CDR3 protein. The table shows almost 600,000 distinct CDR3 sequences, with 27% occurring only once. This entry belongs to a study of T-cell reconstitution after alpha-beta-depleted transplantation in children. Study results and caveats: Most T-cell counts and diversity one year after the transplant came from T cells that were newly produced. Reportedly, only several hundred clones from non-depleted graft cells drove alpha-beta T-cell counts at about two months.

This receptor was identified in a boy younger than two with Wiskott-Aldrich syndrome, due to receive a stem cell transplant. The chain is built from TRBV5-1 and TRBJ2-1, with TRBD2 matching over 13 bases. Sequencing used PBMCs, obtained before TCRalphabeta/CD19-depleted stem cell transplant. CDR3 loop: CASSLLLAGGHNEQFF. The CDR3 DNA follows: TGCGCCAGCAGCTTGTTACTAGCGGGAGGGCACAATGAGCAGTTCTTC.